Here is one T cell receptor beta chain with its context. Its target is unknown. Assay used: immunoSEQ multiplex PCR; TCRdb lists only in-frame clones, some missing. The table has 50,000 or so clones, 86% seen once. CDR1 and CDR2 (germline): MGHDK, SYGVNS. This CDR3 spans 15 amino acids. Germline trimming cut 3 bases from V and 4 bases from J; bases unmatched to any gene: 8. This sample is part of a study of PD-L1 blockade in urothelial cancer. Turning to the study itself: At 3 weeks after treatment start (second dose) and again at 6 weeks, blood was analyzed. Study outcomes and limitations: Lower pretreatment blood TCR clonality, under the median, predicted better survival, researchers reported.

This sample's time point: peripheral blood 6 weeks after treatment start. Patients suffered from locally advanced or metastatic urothelial carcinoma. The chain links TRBV25-1 to TRBJ1-1; 7 bases are a match to TRBD1. The input for sequencing was PBMCs, taken around atezolizumab (anti-PD-L1) treatment. This sequence was found in a man in his sixties with urothelial cancer. DNA of the CDR3: TGTGCCAGCAGTGATCGAAGGGGGCGAAGCACTGAAGCTTTCTTT. It translates to CASSDRRGRSTEAFF. Variable domain in full (rest from reference TRBV25-1 and TRBJ1-1): EADIYQTPRYLVIGTGKKITLECSQTMGHDKMYWYQQDPGMELHLIHYSYGVNSTEKGDLSSESTVSRIRTEHFPLTLESARPSHTSQYLCASSDRRGRSTEAFFGQGTRLTVV.